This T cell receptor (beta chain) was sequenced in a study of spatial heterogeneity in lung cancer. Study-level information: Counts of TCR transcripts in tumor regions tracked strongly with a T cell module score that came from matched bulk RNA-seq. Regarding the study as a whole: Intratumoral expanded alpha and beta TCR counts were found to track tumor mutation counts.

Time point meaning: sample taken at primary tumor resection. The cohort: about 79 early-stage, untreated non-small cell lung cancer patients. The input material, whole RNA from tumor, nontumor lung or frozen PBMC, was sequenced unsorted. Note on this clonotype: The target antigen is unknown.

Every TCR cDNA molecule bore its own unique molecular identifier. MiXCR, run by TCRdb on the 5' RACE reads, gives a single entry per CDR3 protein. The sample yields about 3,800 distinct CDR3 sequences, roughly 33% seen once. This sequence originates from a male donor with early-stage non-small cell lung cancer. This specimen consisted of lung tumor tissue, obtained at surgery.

CDR3 DNA: TGTGCCAGCAGCATAAGTCCGGGACAGGGCTACGAGCAGTACTTC. This encodes CASSISPGQGYEQYF. This chain uses TRBV7-9 with TRBJ2-7; 9 bases are a match to TRBD1. Germline V gives CDR1 SEHNR, CDR2 FQNEAQ (reference sequence). The ends lost 5 bases at V and 3 bases at J; junction bases unmatched: 8. The CDR3 contains 15 residues.